This passage covers 30 T cell receptor beta chains from one sample sequenced in a study of cytomegalovirus exposure and HLA in healthy donors. The method was immunoSEQ multiplex PCR; TCRdb's version includes in-frame clones alone and lacks a portion of them. The sample carries about 270,000 clones, 86% recorded once. The sample consisted of PBMCs. The origin of the receptors is a woman aged 18-29 years in good health and CMV-seronegative.

This rearrangement joins TRBV15 to TRBJ1-1; D gene ambiguous. Germline V gene data show CDR1 as LNHNV and CDR2 as YYDKDF (reference sequence). CDR3 size: 14 residues. V dropped 1 base and J dropped 2 bases, with 8 bases sitting between them. CDR3 loop: CATSRGGYNTEAFF. In DNA form, the CDR3 reads TGTGCCACCAGCAGAGGAGGTTATAACACTGAAGCTTTCTTT.

The gene calls are TRBV29-1 and TRBJ2-7; 8 nucleotides line up with TRBD2. The CDR3 has 14 residues. CDR1 is SQVTM, CDR2 ANQGSEA, per germline. V gave up 8 bases and J gave up 1 base; unmatched junction bases: 10. CDR3 in amino acids: CSPGRDKGSYEQYF. In DNA form, the CDR3 reads TGCAGCCCCGGGAGGGACAAGGGATCCTACGAGCAGTACTTC.

The rearrangement joins TRBV5-1 to TRBJ2-3, with TRBD1 matching over 12 bases. The V segment lost 3 bases and the J segment 14 bases; nucleotides outside the gene matches: 13. This CDR3 has 15 residues. Germline CDR1 reads SGHRS; CDR2 reads YFSETQ. Here the CDR3 reads CASSWAGTGGAGPYF. DNA of the CDR3: TGCGCCAGCAGCTGGGCCGGGACAGGGGGCGCAGGGCCGTATTTT.

V and J are TRBV7-6 and TRBJ2-1; 10 nucleotides agree with TRBD2. Trimming cost V 2 bases and J 0 bases; bases outside gene matches: 10. CDR1 is SGHVS and CDR2 is FNYEAQ in the germline V gene. The CDR3 has 19 amino acids. The CDR3 nucleotides read TGTGCCAGCAGCTTATCACTAGCGGGAACAGTTATCTCCTACAATGAGCAGTTCTTC. The encoded protein is CASSLSLAGTVISYNEQFF.

In this sample, this clone turned up once. The chain links TRBV11-2 to TRBJ1-3; 11 bases align to TRBD1. CDR1 is SGHAT, CDR2 FQNNGV, per germline. After removal of 5 bases from V and 0 bases from J, the junction contained 3 bases not matched to a gene. The CDR3 loop spans 16 amino acids. The CDR3 DNA sequence: TGTGCCAGCAGCCCGGGACAGGGGGGCTCTGGAAACACCATATATTTT. Translated, it gives CASSPGQGGSGNTIYF. The full variable domain, its missing parts supplied by reference TRBV11-2 and TRBJ1-3, is EAGVAQSPRYKIIEKRQSVAFWCNPISGHATLYWYQQILGQGPKLLIQFQNNGVVDDSQLPKDRFSAERLKGVDSTLKIQPAKLEDSAVYLCASSPGQGGSGNTIYFGEGSWLTVV.

The chain links TRBV4-2 to TRBJ2-1, with D possibly TRBD1 on 5 matching bases. This CDR3 spans 13 amino acids. Trimming removed 4 bases from V and 8 bases from J, with 12 bases in between. Germline-derived CDR1 and CDR2 are LGHNA and YNFKEQ. CDR3 residues: CASSPYLGDEQFF. In DNA, the CDR3 is TGTGCCAGCAGCCCGTACCTAGGGGATGAGCAGTTCTTC.

With regard to this clone: At one end, the junction sequence differs from germline, possibly due to a read error. The chain carries TRBV7-7 and TRBJ2-1; 12 nucleotides line up with TRBD2. The CDR3 totals 14 residues. The germline CDR1 and CDR2 sequences are SSHAT and FNYEAQ (reference sequence). The DNA for the CDR3 is TGTGCTAGCAGCTCGACTAGCGGGGGAAATGAGCAGTTCTTC. This gives the protein CASSSTSGGNEQFF.

The V and J genes are TRBV27 and TRBJ2-7, with a possible D match to TRBD1 (6 bases). Trimming took 9 bases from V and 0 from J, leaving 12 bases between them. This CDR3 contains 13 residues. Germline V gene lookup returns CDR1 MNHEY and CDR2 SMNVEV (reference sequence). The CDR3: CASYGGHSYEQYF. The DNA of the CDR3 is TGTGCCAGTTATGGGGGCCACTCCTACGAGCAGTACTTC.

V is TRBV4-3 and J is TRBJ1-2; no reliable D call. V was cut by 0 bases and J by 7 bases, with 18 bases left in between. This CDR3 is 16 amino acids long. Germline loops: CDR1 LGHNA, CDR2 YSLEER. CDR3 region: CASSQEWAGNYGGYTF. The CDR3 DNA reads TGCGCCAGCAGCCAAGAGTGGGCGGGCAACTATGGTGGCTACACCTTC.

This clone was seen at least ten times. The rearrangement uses TRBV7-2 and TRBJ2-5; D unresolved. V lost 3 bases, J lost 1 base, and 6 bases lay in between. Germline CDR1 reads SGHTA; CDR2 reads FQGNSA. This CDR3 is built from 13 residues. The CDR3 sequence is CASSLISQETQYF. In DNA form, the CDR3 reads TGTGCCAGCAGCTTGATCAGCCAAGAGACCCAGTACTTC.

This chain uses TRBV30 with TRBJ2-7; TRBD1 matches 10 bases. Unmatched junction bases numbered 4, after V lost 5 bases and J lost 6 bases. This CDR3 contains 12 residues. Germline-derived CDR1 and CDR2 are GTSNPN and SVGIG (reference sequence). The CDR3 reads CAWVGQGVEQYF. The CDR3 nucleotides read TGTGCCTGGGTTGGACAGGGGGTCGAGCAGTACTTC. Full variable domain (outside the CDR3, taken from reference TRBV30 and TRBJ2-7): SQTIHQWPATLVQPVGSPLSLECTVEGTSNPNLYWYRQAAGRGLQLLFYSVGIGQISSEVPQNLSASRPQDRQFILSSKKLLLSDSGFYLCAWVGQGVEQYFGPGTRLTVT.

The chain employs TRBV18 and TRBJ1-4; weak D call: TRBD1 (6 bases). The CDR3 length is 15 residues. The V gene's germline CDR1 is KGHSH and CDR2 LQKENI. V lost 1 base and J 8 bases, leaving 14 bases between the germline ends. In DNA, the CDR3 is TGTGCCAGCTCACCACGGCAGGGCCAGGGGGAAAAACTGTTTTTT. This translates into CASSPRQGQGEKLFF. Together with reference TRBV18 and TRBJ1-4, the CDR3 gives the full variable domain: NAGVMQNPRHLVRRRGQEARLRCSPMKGHSHVYWYRQLPEEGLKFMVYLQKENIIDESGMPKERFSAEFPKEGPSILRIQQVVRGDSAAYFCASSPRQGQGEKLFFGSGTQLSVL.

J is TRBJ2-5 and V is TRBV6-1; 9 bases fit TRBD2. Germline V lookup: CDR1 MNHNS, CDR2 SASEGT. V lost 7 bases to trimming and J lost 3 bases; unmatched junction nucleotides: 9. This CDR3 comprises 15 residues. The CDR3, as DNA: TGTGCCAGCAAGCCGGGACTAGCTGCGAAAGAGACCCAGTACTTC. Translating it yields CASKPGLAAKETQYF.

This sequence joins TRBV6-5 and TRBJ1-1; perhaps TRBD1 as D (6 bases). Per germline, CDR1 MNHEY and CDR2 SVGAGI. V dropped 7 bases and J dropped 2 bases, with 17 bases sitting between them. The CDR3 has 15 amino acids. The CDR3 spells CASISTGIGNTEAFF. The DNA of the CDR3 is TGTGCCAGCATCTCTACAGGGATAGGAAACACTGAAGCTTTCTTT.

This clone was detected only once. This chain uses TRBV19 with TRBJ2-3; 7 bases are shared with TRBD1. CDR3 length equals 13 residues. Germline trimming cut 7 bases from V and 9 bases from J; bases unmatched to any gene: 10. Germline assignment: CDR1 LNHDA and CDR2 SQIVND (reference sequence). Here the CDR3 DNA reads TGTGCCAGTAATCCGCCGGGACAGATAACGCAGTATTTT. Translated, it gives CASNPPGQITQYF.

A single count supports this clone. The rearrangement joins TRBV11-2 to TRBJ2-1, with D maybe TRBD1 (5 bases). In germline, CDR1 is SGHAT, CDR2 FQNNGV. The length of the CDR3 is 13 residues. V gave up 5 bases and J gave up 4 bases, with 9 bases separating them. Here the CDR3 reads CASSSNRYNEQFF. The DNA of the CDR3 is TGTGCCAGCAGCAGTAACAGGTACAATGAGCAGTTCTTC.

This chain uses TRBV7-9 with TRBJ1-1; D gene unclear. Trimming removed 2 bases from V and 4 bases from J, with 17 bases in between. Germline values: CDR1 SEHNR, CDR2 FQNEAQ (reference sequence). CDR3 length equals 16 residues. The CDR3 nucleotides read TGTGCCAGCAGCTTATTGGGTCAAACGAGCGCCACTGAAGCTTTCTTT. Its translation is CASSLLGQTSATEAFF.

The chain joins TRBV19 to TRBJ2-7; D ambiguous. The CDR3 runs to 13 residues. Germline assignment: CDR1 LNHDA and CDR2 SQIVND (reference sequence). The V and J ends lost 1 base and 3 bases respectively, with 7 bases between them. The CDR3 sequence is CASSIAYSYEQYF. Here the CDR3 DNA reads TGTGCCAGTAGTATAGCGTACAGCTACGAGCAGTACTTC.

This clone was observed a handful of times. V gene TRBV11-2 combines with J gene TRBJ2-7; TRBD2 is a possible D gene (5 bases). The CDR3 extends over 14 amino acids. Germline loops: CDR1 SGHAT, CDR2 FQNNGV. Between the trimmed V and J ends, which lost 5 bases and 0 bases, there was a span of 11 bases. The chain's CDR3 is CASSPPEVSYEQYF. Written as DNA, the CDR3 is TGTGCCAGCAGCCCACCGGAGGTCTCCTACGAGCAGTACTTC.

The chain recombines TRBV18 with TRBJ1-4; a possible D gene is TRBD1 (5 bases). The CDR3 covers 16 residues. Germline values: CDR1 KGHSH, CDR2 LQKENI. V lost 3 bases and J lost 2, with 13 bases in between. Here the CDR3 reads CASSPTGSGTNEKLFF. CDR3 sequence (DNA): TGTGCCAGCTCACCTACAGGAAGTGGGACTAATGAAAAACTGTTTTTT. The entire variable domain, with the rest obtained from reference TRBV18 and TRBJ1-4, is as follows: NAGVMQNPRHLVRRRGQEARLRCSPMKGHSHVYWYRQLPEEGLKFMVYLQKENIIDESGMPKERFSAEFPKEGPSILRIQQVVRGDSAAYFCASSPTGSGTNEKLFFGSGTQLSVL.

The chain joins TRBV27 to TRBJ2-7, with 9 bases lining up with TRBD2. The CDR3 is 16 residues long. Germline CDR1 reads MNHEY; CDR2 reads SMNVEV (reference sequence). Trimming removed 8 bases from V and 2 bases from J; junction bases left unmatched: 13. The CDR3 sequence: CASAYRLAEMTYEQYF. In DNA form, the CDR3 reads TGTGCCAGCGCCTATAGACTAGCGGAGATGACCTACGAGCAGTACTTC.

The rearrangement uses TRBV25-1 and TRBJ2-2; the D is unclear. The CDR3 has 14 residues. Trimming removed 1 base at V and 7 bases at J, with 10 bases between. The germline V gene has CDR1 MGHDK and CDR2 SYGVNS. The CDR3 spells CASSESSRLGELFF. Written as DNA, the CDR3 is TGTGCCAGCAGTGAATCGAGTCGCCTCGGGGAGCTGTTTTTT.

Notes on this clone: Other DNA sequences in this sample translate to the same CDR3. J is TRBJ2-1 and V is TRBV5-1; 9 bases are shared with TRBD1. CDR1 is SGHRS, CDR2 YFSETQ, per germline. V lost 4 bases and J lost 9; bases outside the gene matches: 5. This CDR3 spans 13 amino acids. This CDR3 is CASSLGQGGEQFF. The CDR3 DNA reads as TGCGCCAGCAGCCTGGGACAGGGAGGTGAGCAGTTCTTC.

This sequence joins TRBV19 and TRBJ1-5; D remains ambiguous. Germline V gene data show CDR1 as LNHDA and CDR2 as SQIVND (reference sequence). CDR3 length: 16 residues. V dropped 1 base and J dropped 4 bases, with 14 bases sitting between them. The CDR3 protein is CASSIGPGFRNQPQHF. For the CDR3, the DNA is TGTGCCAGTAGTATAGGCCCCGGGTTTAGGAATCAGCCCCAGCATTTT.

The gene calls are TRBV25-1 and TRBJ1-3, with no clear D. Germline CDR1 is MGHDK and CDR2 is SYGVNS. This CDR3 region has 14 residues. Trimming pared 4 bases from V and 3 bases from J, leaving 10 bases between. The DNA of the CDR3 is TGTGCCAGCAGTGGGCGCGGGGTTGGAAACACCATATATTTT. Translated: CASSGRGVGNTIYF.

This chain connects TRBV2 to TRBJ1-1, with 10 positions matching TRBD1. Germline CDR1 SNHLY, CDR2 FYNNEI. The CDR3 is 14 amino acids. The V segment lost 7 bases and the J segment 10 bases; nucleotides outside the gene matches: 12. CDR3 nucleotide sequence: TGTGCCAGCATTCCCGGGACAGGGGCTTCTGTAGCTTTCTTT. Protein: CASIPGTGASVAFF.

V is TRBV30 and J is TRBJ2-1; the match to TRBD2 covers 9 bases. The CDR3 loop spans 13 amino acids. The germline V gene encodes CDR1 GTSNPN and CDR2 SVGIG (reference sequence). V shed 4 bases, J shed 10 bases, and the junction held 8 bases outside the gene matches. This CDR3 reads CAWNKREVGEQFF. The CDR3 DNA is TGTGCCTGGAATAAGCGGGAGGTAGGCGAGCAGTTCTTC.

This clone has just one count. This rearrangement joins TRBV30 to TRBJ1-3; D may be TRBD1 (6 bases). V was clipped by 4 bases and J by 3 bases, with 19 bases between them. This CDR3 has 16 residues. CDR1 and CDR2 (germline): GTSNPN, SVGIG (reference sequence). The CDR3 here is CAWIRMGAHLGNTIYF. The CDR3, as DNA: TGTGCCTGGATTAGAATGGGGGCGCACCTTGGAAACACCATATATTTT.

The chain is built from TRBV28 and TRBJ2-3, with 10 bases identical to TRBD1. Looked up from germline, CDR1 is MDHEN and CDR2 is SYDVKM. CDR3 length: 14 amino acids. J lost 6 bases, V lost 5 bases, and 5 bases had no gene match. CDR3 loop: CASSTGTGADTQYF. The CDR3 DNA sequence: TGTGCCAGCAGTACCGGGACAGGGGCCGATACGCAGTATTTT. Complete variable domain (other parts from reference TRBV28 and TRBJ2-3): DVKVTQSSRYLVKRTGEKVFLECVQDMDHENMFWYRQDPGLGLRLIYFSYDVKMKEKGDIPEGYSVSREKKERFSLILESASTNQTSMYLCASSTGTGADTQYFGPGTRLTVL.

The chain combines TRBV10-3 with TRBJ1-1; possibly TRBD1 for D (6 bases). This CDR3 region has 15 residues. V was pared by 6 bases and J by 7 bases, with 21 bases between. The V gene's germline CDR1 is ENHRY and CDR2 SYGVKD. CDR3: CAISTMGGQADEAFF. DNA for the CDR3: TGTGCCATCAGCACAATGGGGGGGCAGGCCGATGAAGCTTTCTTT.